A selection of T cell receptor beta chains follows, all from one sample in a study of T cells after yellow fever vaccination. MiXCR was run by TCRdb on the 5' RACE reads, yielding one entry per CDR3 protein. In the table there are 450,000 to 600,000 distinct CDR3 sequences, about 17% of which are singletons. The sample in question was PBMCs, obtained 4 to 6 days after the first yellow fever vaccination. The receptors shown here come from a man aged 18 to 35 who received the YFV17D yellow fever vaccine. The conserved cysteine and the conserved F or W are not part of the CDR3 here. Clone size appears in some rows only: once, few, many, or a class for an expanded clone.

V gene	clone size	CDR3 protein
TRBV29-1	few	SVAFQGGNSPLH
TRBV10-2	-	ASRHGGGSTEAF
TRBV27	-	ASSLSAQFYGYT
TRBV29-1	-	SARGLAGGQYEQY
TRBV7-8	-	ASSPRVGSGYT
TRBV7-2	-	ASSFRDRETQY
TRBV19	-	ASSILPRLEQF
TRBV4-1	-	ASSQVPGAGTEAF
TRBV5-1	-	ASSPQGPPSGANVLT
TRBV29-1	few	SGNTGGGEQY
TRBV5-1	-	ASSFRQTYTDTQY
TRBV20-1	-	SAPGQGPYEQY
TRBV6-2/TRBV6-3	many	ASGPIAAAYEQY
TRBV4-1	-	ASSQEGFAVRQF
TRBV12-3/TRBV12-4	-	ASSLAPAYPEAF
TRBV4-2	many	ASSQETGALGEKLF
TRBV12-3/TRBV12-4	-	ASSFRTGRSPLH
TRBV28	few	ASSPPYVEQGVPISYEQY
TRBV23-1	few	ASTSDRGIYNEQF
TRBV27	many	ASSPGQFTDTQY
TRBV30	few	AWMRRGADTQY
TRBV4-1	-	ASSQGTVNNLGDTQY
TRBV6-5	-	ASSYSPGQHHSPLH
TRBV20-1	few	SARGLLDYEQY
TRBV7-2	few	ASSLDPGLAVNEQF
TRBV11-2	-	ASSLGFGTLNTEAF
TRBV5-5	-	ASSFGSGNNSPLH
TRBV20-1	few	SARGGLAVTDTQY
TRBV9	-	ASSARQSGANVLT
TRBV7-2	many	ASSFPTGANGYT
TRBV9	few	ASSVGHTGELF
TRBV20-1	-	SGTSIQETQY
TRBV3-1	few	ASSPGLAGANVLT
TRBV5-1	-	ASSLATSNYGYT
TRBV7-2	-	ASSWDGRYTEAF
TRBV18	-	ASSPIGIGQTYGYT
TRBV6-2/TRBV6-3	few	ASSPGGGSYGYT
TRBV12-3/TRBV12-4	few	ASTVQGSYGYT
TRBV7-3	-	ASSHSGGLSDTQY
TRBV7-2	-	ASRKNSGGAGETQY
TRBV3-1	-	ASSLGLATSYEQY
TRBV18	few	ASSQGTVGVREQY
TRBV5-1	-	ASSAGLAMETQY
TRBV29-1	many	SVIGPGNQPQH
TRBV6-1	few	ASSEAPVGGYT
TRBV6-2/TRBV6-3	few	ASSNGGDSTDTQY
TRBV7-3	few	ASSDQGYGELF
TRBV30	-	AWKAPGGSEKLF
TRBV9	-	ASSVDGQRFEKLF
TRBV7-2	few	ASSLSPDPYEQY
TRBV7-8	-	ASSGTGAPRH
TRBV11-2	-	ASSFGAGESYEQY
TRBV11-2	many	ASSFSSGRYNEQF
TRBV2	few	ASRDRGPGNQPQH
TRBV4-1	-	ASSQDPSVYQETQY
TRBV7-2	-	ASSPVSRAGVWNEQF
TRBV5-1	-	ASSPPQRSAEQY
TRBV6-5	-	ASSYGDDGETQY
TRBV6-5	few	ASSYGGTGALGYT
TRBV5-1	-	ASSPRTRSRNEQF